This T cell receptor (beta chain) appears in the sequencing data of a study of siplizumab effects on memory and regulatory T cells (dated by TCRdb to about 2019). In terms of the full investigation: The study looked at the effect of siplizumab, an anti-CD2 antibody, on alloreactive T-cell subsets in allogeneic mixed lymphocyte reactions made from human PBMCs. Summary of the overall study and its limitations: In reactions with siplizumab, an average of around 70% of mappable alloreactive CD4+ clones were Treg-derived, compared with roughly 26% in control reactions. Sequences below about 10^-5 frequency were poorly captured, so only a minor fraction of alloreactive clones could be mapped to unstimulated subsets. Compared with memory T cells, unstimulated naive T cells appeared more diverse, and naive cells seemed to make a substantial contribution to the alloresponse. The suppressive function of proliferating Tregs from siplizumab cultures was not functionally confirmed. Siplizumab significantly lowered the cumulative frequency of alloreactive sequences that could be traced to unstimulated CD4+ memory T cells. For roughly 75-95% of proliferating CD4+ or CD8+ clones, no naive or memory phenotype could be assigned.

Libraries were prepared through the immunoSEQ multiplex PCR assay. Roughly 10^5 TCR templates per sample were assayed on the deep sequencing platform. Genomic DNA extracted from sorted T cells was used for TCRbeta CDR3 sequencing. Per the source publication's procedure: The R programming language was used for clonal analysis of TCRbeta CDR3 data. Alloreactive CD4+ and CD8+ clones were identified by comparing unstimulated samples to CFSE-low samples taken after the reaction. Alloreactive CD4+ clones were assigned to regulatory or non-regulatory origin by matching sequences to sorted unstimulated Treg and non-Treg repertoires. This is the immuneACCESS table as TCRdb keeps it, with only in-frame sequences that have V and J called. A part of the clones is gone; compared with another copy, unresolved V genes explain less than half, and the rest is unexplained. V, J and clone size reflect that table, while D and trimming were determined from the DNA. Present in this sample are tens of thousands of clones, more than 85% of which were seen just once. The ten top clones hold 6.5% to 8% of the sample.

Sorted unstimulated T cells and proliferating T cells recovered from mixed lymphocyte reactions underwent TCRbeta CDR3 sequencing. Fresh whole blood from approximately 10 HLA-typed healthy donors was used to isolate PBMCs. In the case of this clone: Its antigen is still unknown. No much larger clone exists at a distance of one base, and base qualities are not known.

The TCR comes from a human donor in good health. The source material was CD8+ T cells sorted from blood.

The DNA sequence follows: TGTGCCAGCAGGTCTCCGGACAGGGATAATGAGCAGTTCTTC. It codes for CASRSPDRDNEQFF. Recombination joined TRBV7-9 with TRBJ2-1, with 8 middle bases fitting TRBD1. The CDR3 covers 14 residues, taking in both the cysteine and the phenylalanine. Only the CDR3 DNA stays, 42 bases, in frame from base 1. For this chain, trimming is 6 bases at the V end and 7 bases at the J end, and the number of junction bases without a gene match is 8. CDR1 and CDR2 are read off the germline V gene (reference sequence) as SEHNR and FQNEAQ.